What follows are 9 T cell receptor beta chains derived from one specimen sequenced in a study of naive and memory T cell subsets. An equimolar mix of two oligonucleotides served as the beta constant-region primer for TRBC1 and TRBC2. TCRdb re-derived calls from the UMI-ligation and nested PCR reads in MiXCR, one entry per CDR3 protein. The sample shows 150,000 or so distinct CDR3 sequences, 17% of them seen only once. Sequenced material: naive CD4+ T cells from blood. All receptors come from a human donor in good health.

This chain's CDR3 is CASSQPSGQETQYF. CDR3 nucleotides: TGTGCCAGCAGCCAACCTAGCGGACAAGAGACCCAGTACTTC. This chain connects TRBV3-1 to TRBJ2-5, with 7 bases matching TRBD2. The CDR3 has 14 residues. With 2 bases clipped from V and 2 bases from J, the junction kept 2 bases outside the gene matches. The germline V gene has CDR1 LGHDT and CDR2 YNNKEL (reference sequence).

The chain uses TRBV20-1 and TRBJ2-3; 9 bases fit TRBD2. This CDR3 region has 15 residues. After removal of 1 base from V and 0 bases from J, the junction contained 2 bases not matched to a gene. In germline, CDR1 is DFQATT, CDR2 SNEGSKA (reference sequence). In nucleotides, the CDR3 is TGCAGTGCTAGAGCGACTAGCGGAAGCACAGATACGCAGTATTTT. Protein sequence: CSARATSGSTDTQYF.

The rearrangement joins TRBV3-1 to TRBJ2-5; 7 bases agree with TRBD1. V trimming: 4 bases; J trimming: 8 bases; junction bases outside the gene matches: 4. CDR1 is LGHDT, CDR2 YNNKEL, per germline (reference sequence). The CDR3 is 12 residues long. The CDR3 is CASSRDRQTQYF. CDR3 in DNA: TGTGCCAGCAGCCGGGACAGACAAACCCAGTACTTC.

This chain connects TRBV5-4 to TRBJ2-7; D not resolved. Between the trimmed V and J ends, which lost 4 bases and 6 bases, there was a span of 17 bases. The CDR3 loop spans 14 amino acids. Germline CDR1 and CDR2: SGHNT and YYREEE (reference sequence). The CDR3 DNA reads TGTGCCAGCAGCCCCCCGGCTCCAGACCGCGAGCAGTACTTC. This translates into CASSPPAPDREQYF.

V gene TRBV2 combines with J gene TRBJ2-1; 7 bases are shared with TRBD2. There are 15 residues in the CDR3. J lost 8 bases, V lost 3 bases, and 10 bases had no gene match. The germline CDR1 and CDR2 sequences are SNHLY and FYNNEI. CDR3 sequence reads: CASSDEGGSGYEQFF. CDR3 DNA sequence: TGTGCCAGCAGTGACGAGGGCGGGAGTGGTTATGAGCAGTTCTTC.

A few counts support this clonotype. V and J are TRBV12-3 or TRBV12-4 and TRBJ1-5, with 8 nucleotides matching TRBD1. The CDR3 is 14 amino acids. The V gene end was trimmed by 7 bases and the J gene end by 6 bases; junction bases not matched to a gene: 8. The CDR3 bases are TGTGCCAGCACCAAAGCAGGGGGCGGTCAGCCCCAGCATTTT. Its translation is CASTKAGGGQPQHF.

This clonotype was seen a few times. V gene TRBV11-2 combines with J gene TRBJ2-7; possibly TRBD1 for D (7 bases). V was cut by 2 bases and J by 0 bases, with 23 bases left in between. CDR3 length: 19 amino acids. Germline V CDR1 and CDR2: SGHAT, FQNNGV. The CDR3 loop is CASSLRAGGIAVSSYEQYF. The CDR3 DNA follows: TGTGCCAGCAGCTTAAGGGCAGGGGGAATAGCGGTGAGCTCCTACGAGCAGTACTTC.

This clonotype occurred many times. The chain joins TRBV10-3 to TRBJ2-7; no definite D call. Trimming left V 5 bases short and J 2 bases short, with 13 bases between. CDR3 size: 14 residues. The germline gives CDR1 ENHRY, CDR2 SYGVKD. The CDR3, as DNA: TGTGCCATCAGTCTAAACCGGACCCCCTACGAGCAGTACTTC. Translated, it gives CAISLNRTPYEQYF.

The rearrangement uses TRBV6-1 and TRBJ1-1; 8 nucleotides align to TRBD1. The germline V gene has CDR1 MNHNS and CDR2 SASEGT. The CDR3 consists of 12 residues. Trimming removed 6 bases from V and 7 bases from J; junction bases left unmatched: 4. CDR3 bases: TGTGCCAGCAGCGGACAGGGCGATGAAGCTTTCTTT. This encodes CASSGQGDEAFF.